This T cell receptor (beta chain) appears in the sequencing data of a study of blood T cell repertoires in COVID-19 (dated by TCRdb to 2020 to 2022). General notes on the study: Collaborator samples came from the United States, Italy and Spain and covered acute and convalescent phases of COVID-19. The prospective study material was composed of cDNA or gDNA derived from T cells, B-cell-depleted T cells, or PBMCs. Subjects who had been exposed to COVID-19, were actively infected with it, or had recovered from it provided the deeply sampled blood TCRbeta repertoires that made up the dataset. The repertoires were made available in a free public database intended to serve as a resource for research on the immune response to SARS-CoV-2. Samples were obtained from the ongoing ImmuneRACE study (first 160 participants) and from 1,200 or so subjects provided by 6 global collaborators. A de-identified subject ID, COVID-19 status, age in years and sex were almost always included in the sample metadata. Where HLA class I and class II types were available, the types were taken from metadata supplied by the sample provider, not from assay-based typing. Results the study describes overall, beyond this receptor: How much clinical and demographic metadata was included differed by source and by participant, and the metadata was provided uncurated.

A remark on this clone: Its antigen is currently not known. The input lacks base qualities; no much larger clone sits a single base away.

The V end gives up 1 base and the J end 5 bases, leaving 1 base in the junction not matched to a gene. According to the germline V gene, CDR1 reads MGHRA and CDR2 reads YSYEKL. The CDR3 sequence holds 14 residues, the cysteine and phenylalanine included. Only CDR3 DNA remains: 42 bases, in frame from the first base. TCRbeta CDR3 regions were amplified from genomic DNA using the immunoSEQ Assay, a bias-controlled multiplex PCR. The original methods were these. The number of nucleated cells in each sample was estimated by amplification of reference gene primers within the assay. To quantify the absolute abundance of each unique TCRbeta CDR3 rearrangement, sequence reads were collapsed and filtered. For each sample, productive Simpson clonality was calculated as the square root of Simpson's diversity index over productive rearrangements. Here the immuneACCESS table is served through TCRdb, limited to in-frame sequences with V and J called. Missing clones are a known gap in these copies; in checked studies unresolved V genes cover under half, and the rest lacks a known reason. That table gives V, J and clone size, and the DNA gave D and trimming. Here the sample has about 200,000 clones; 85% occur a single time. The ten largest make up 4.5% to 5% of the sample.

Whole blood was collected in K2EDTA tubes by collaborating institutions according to the institutions' own protocols. For TCRbeta analysis, collaborators shipped samples in one of three forms: frozen whole blood, isolated PBMCs, or DNA extracted from either of those sample types. The source material was peripheral blood. The source of this sequence is a woman of 80 years or more with acute or convalescent COVID-19. The V and J genes are TRBV4-1 and TRBJ1-4; 7 central bases correspond to TRBD1. CDR3 region: CASSQGQGNEKLFF. The DNA is as follows: TGCGCCAGCAGCCAAGGACAGGGAAATGAAAAACTGTTTTTT.